The 17 T cell receptor beta chains in this list originate from one sample, sequenced in a study of Graves' ophthalmopathy and Graves' hyperthyroidism. The study amplified TCR beta CDR3 regions using RNA transcripts. HTBI primers were used in a first-round RT-PCR, which preceded a second-round multiplex PCR. TCRdb re-derived calls from the multiplex PCR reads in MiXCR, one entry per CDR3 protein. The table records over 450,000 distinct CDR3 sequences, about 15% of them present only once. Sequencing input: blood. The receptors originated from a woman aged 25 to 39 with Graves' ophthalmopathy.

To note about this clonotype: This could be a read error, since a much larger clone is one nucleotide away. Without the conserved terminal phenylalanine or tryptophan, this CDR3 likely stems from a read error. The chain is built from TRBV7-9 and TRBJ2-7; perhaps TRBD2 as D (6 bases). V lost 5 bases and J lost 3, with 17 bases in between. Germline CDR1 SEHNR, CDR2 FQNEAQ (reference sequence). This CDR3 comprises 15 residues. The CDR3, as DNA: TGTGCCAGCAGCCCCCCAAGGGGAGGTCGCTACGAGCAGTACTAC. This encodes CASSPPRGGRYEQYY.

This clonotype was counted many times. The gene calls are TRBV20-1 and TRBJ2-7; D is tentatively TRBD1 or TRBD2 (5 bases each). The CDR3 has 16 amino acids. V lost 1 base to trimming and J lost 2 bases, with 18 bases between them. Germline CDR1 and CDR2: DFQATT and SNEGSKA (reference sequence). This CDR3 reads CSARAPPGRGAYEQYF. The CDR3 bases are TGCAGTGCTAGAGCGCCCCCGGGACGAGGGGCCTACGAGCAGTACTTC.

This clonotype was seen a handful of times. V and J are TRBV4-1 and TRBJ2-7; D is unclear. V lost 0 bases and J 3 bases, leaving 6 bases between the germline ends. The CDR3 consists of 13 residues. In germline, CDR1 is MGHRA, CDR2 YSYEKL. In DNA form, the CDR3 reads TGCGCCAGCAGCCAAGAACAAGGCTACGAGCAGTACTTC. It yields the protein CASSQEQGYEQYF.

This clonotype showed up many times. The chain employs TRBV5-1 and TRBJ2-5, with D perhaps TRBD2 (6 bases). Germline loops: CDR1 SGHRS, CDR2 YFSETQ. This CDR3 comprises 14 residues. The ends were cut back, 0 bases at V and 5 bases at J, with 11 bases in the middle. The DNA of the CDR3 is TGCGCCAGCAGCTTGGTTACGGGAGTCGAGACCCAGTACTTC. This translates into CASSLVTGVETQYF.

This clonotype was counted ten times or more. The genes are TRBV6-1 and TRBJ1-1; 7 bases match TRBD1. The CDR3 spans 15 residues. Germline CDR1 and CDR2: MNHNS and SASEGT. The V and J ends lost 3 bases and 5 bases, in that order; junction bases with no gene match: 9. The CDR3 DNA reads as TGTGCCAGCAGTGATGCACAGGGGATCTTGACTGAAGCTTTCTTT. This encodes CASSDAQGILTEAFF.

In this sample, this clonotype turned up many times. The V call is TRBV6-1, the J call TRBJ2-7; 7 bases line up with TRBD2. There are 14 residues in the CDR3. The V gene end was trimmed by 7 bases and the J gene end by 3 bases; junction bases not matched to a gene: 9. Germline V gene sequence: CDR1 MNHNS, CDR2 SASEGT. The CDR3 loop is CASTKPGGSYEQYF. The CDR3 DNA sequence: TGTGCCAGCACCAAACCGGGCGGGAGCTACGAGCAGTACTTC.

This clonotype was counted at least ten times. The CDR3 spells CASGLVAGWTQETQYF. CDR3 nucleotide sequence: TGTGCTAGTGGTTTGGTGGCAGGGTGGACTCAAGAGACCCAGTACTTC. This chain links TRBV12-5 with TRBJ2-5, with D perhaps given as TRBD1 or TRBD2 (5 bases each). The CDR3 sequence is 16 residues long. The V gene's germline CDR1 is LGHNT and CDR2 FRNRAP. V was trimmed by 0 bases and J by 2 bases, leaving 13 bases between them. The variable domain in full, with the rest retrieved from reference TRBV12-5 and TRBJ2-5, is DARVTQTPRHKVTEMGQEVTMRCQPILGHNTVFWYRQTMMQGLELLAYFRNRAPLDDSGMPKDRFSAEMPDATLATLKIQPSEPRDSAVYFCASGLVAGWTQETQYFGPGTRLLVL.

The chain combines TRBV28 with TRBJ1-2; D call uncertain. There are 17 residues in the CDR3. V was clipped by 5 bases and J by 0 bases, with 19 bases between them. Germline values: CDR1 MDHEN, CDR2 SYDVKM. The CDR3 coding sequence is TGTGCCAGCAGTACAGAGGCAGGCCCCATGGCTAACTATGGCTACACCTTC. Encoded protein: CASSTEAGPMANYGYTF.

This clonotype was observed at least ten times. The rearrangement uses TRBV27 and TRBJ1-2; D perhaps matches TRBD1 (5 bases). Trimming left V 11 bases short and J 4 bases short, with 17 bases between. The CDR3 loop spans 13 amino acids. Germline-derived CDR1 and CDR2 are MNHEY and SMNVEV (reference sequence). CDR3 in DNA: TGTGCCGCATCAAAGGGAGGGGCCTATGGCTACACCTTC. It encodes CAASKGGAYGYTF.

This rearrangement joins TRBV3-1 to TRBJ1-2; D remains unclear. V shed 3 bases and J shed 3 bases, with 11 bases lying between them. This CDR3 spans 14 amino acids. Looked up from germline, CDR1 is LGHDT and CDR2 is YNNKEL (reference sequence). CDR3 residues: CASSQGLSHYGYTF. The CDR3 DNA follows: TGTGCCAGCAGCCAGGGATTATCCCACTATGGCTACACCTTC.

This clonotype was seen at least ten times. The V and J genes are TRBV19 and TRBJ1-5, with D possibly TRBD1 on 6 matching bases. Germline CDR1 reads LNHDA; CDR2 reads SQIVND (reference sequence). Trimming stripped 6 bases from V and 7 bases from J, with 16 bases between. The CDR3 consists of 14 residues. The CDR3 region is CASRGGTTQQPQHF. CDR3 in DNA: TGTGCCAGTAGAGGGGGGACAACTCAGCAGCCCCAGCATTTT. Full variable domain (missing parts from reference TRBV19 and TRBJ1-5): DGGITQSPKYLFRKEGQNVTLSCEQNLNHDAMYWYRQDPGQGLRLIYYSQIVNDFQKGDIAEGYSVSREKKESFPLTVTSAQKNPTAFYLCASRGGTTQQPQHFGDGTRLSIL.

This clonotype came up a few times. The rearrangement uses TRBV12-3 or TRBV12-4 and TRBJ2-3, with 8 positions matching TRBD1. The CDR3 length is 15 residues. J lost 4 bases, V lost 6 bases, and 9 bases had no gene match. CDR3 residues: CASSSSAGGADTQYF. The CDR3 bases are TGTGCCAGCAGCTCCTCGGCAGGGGGCGCAGATACGCAGTATTTT.

In the case of this clonotype: This likely comes from a read error, as the CDR3 has no conserved phenylalanine or tryptophan at its end. This chain uses TRBV7-3 with TRBJ1-5; D ambiguous. Germline values: CDR1 SGHTA, CDR2 FQGTGA. The CDR3 consists of 14 residues. V shed 11 bases and J shed 6 bases, with 20 bases lying between them. Here the CDR3 reads CAGGCAEDSQPQHV. The CDR3 DNA follows: TGTGCCGGTGGGTGCGCGGAGGATAGTCAGCCCCAGCATGTT.

This clonotype has a count of ten or more. The chain has TRBV20-1 and TRBJ1-3; D may be TRBD1 (5 bases). V was cut by 5 bases and J by 4 bases, with 15 bases left in between. Germline V gene data show CDR1 as DFQATT and CDR2 as SNEGSKA (reference sequence). The CDR3 contains 14 residues. The CDR3 loop is CSAPAGTSGNTIYF. In nucleotides, the CDR3 is TGCAGTGCTCCCGCCGGGACTTCAGGAAACACCATATATTTT.

This clonotype was found many times. The rearrangement joins TRBV6-5 to TRBJ2-5; either TRBD1 or TRBD2 may supply D (5 bases each). The CDR3 has 14 amino acids. The V gene's germline CDR1 is MNHEY and CDR2 SVGAGI. Trimming stripped 3 bases from V and 2 bases from J, with 10 bases between. CDR3: CASSYGGPQETQYF. DNA for the CDR3: TGTGCCAGCAGTTATGGGGGTCCTCAAGAGACCCAGTACTTC.

This clonotype was picked up many times. The chain couples TRBV9 to TRBJ2-5; D perhaps matches TRBD1 (6 bases). The germline V gene has CDR1 SGDLS and CDR2 YYNGEE. This CDR3 spans 14 amino acids. V shed 3 bases and J shed 2 bases, with 11 bases lying between them. The CDR3 here is CASSGGRGQETQYF. For the CDR3, the DNA is TGTGCCAGCAGCGGGGGCAGGGGACAAGAGACCCAGTACTTC.

This clonotype came up many times. V and J are TRBV7-9 and TRBJ1-1; D is undetermined. The germline V and J ends were trimmed by 2 bases and 1 base, with 11 bases remaining between them. The CDR3 covers 15 residues. Germline assignment: CDR1 SEHNR and CDR2 FQNEAQ (reference sequence). CDR3 in DNA: TGTGCCAGCAGCTTACAGATAACAGCGAACACTGAAGCTTTCTTT. Translating gives CASSLQITANTEAFF.